A selection of T cell receptor beta chains follows, all from one sample in a study of radiation and T cells in renal cell carcinoma. The method was immunoSEQ multiplex PCR; TCRdb's version includes in-frame clones alone and lacks a portion of them. The table lists some 75,000 clones, roughly 82% of them singletons. The source was blood, collected from a patient whose treatment included radiotherapy and nephrectomy. These receptors originate from a man between 60 and 75 years old with renal cell carcinoma. Each CDR3 is given with its conserved first and last residue. D genes are given only for firm matches. Clone size appears in some rows only: once, few, many, or a class for an expanded clone.

CASSLVAVSNQPQHF	TGTGCCAGCAGCTTAGTCGCGGTTAGCAATCAGCCCCAGCATTTT	-	TRBV7-2	TRBJ1-5	-
CASSQDRKEETQYF	TGTGCCAGCAGCCAAGATCGTAAAGAAGAGACCCAGTACTTC	-	TRBV4-2	TRBJ2-5	-
CASSQETGQFYEQYF	TGCGCCAGCAGCCAAGAAACGGGACAGTTCTACGAGCAGTACTTC	TRBD1	TRBV4-1	TRBJ2-7	-
CASRWVQGGTNQPQHF	TGTGCCAGCAGGTGGGTGCAGGGCGGAACAAATCAGCCCCAGCATTTT	-	TRBV28	TRBJ1-5	many
CASSPRHRVETQYF	TGTGCCAGCAGTCCCCGACACCGTGTGGAGACCCAGTACTTC	-	TRBV27	TRBJ2-5	-
CASTPPRGGRDEQFF	TGTGCCAGCACTCCCCCCCGGGGGGGGAGGGATGAGCAGTTCTTC	TRBD2	TRBV6-6	TRBJ2-1	few
CASSVGTSGYYTDTQYF	TGTGCCAGCAGCGTAGGGACTAGCGGGTATTACACAGATACGCAGTATTTT	TRBD2	TRBV9	TRBJ2-3	once
CASSFYGTGNYNEQFF	TGTGCCAGCAGCTTTTACGGAACAGGGAATTACAATGAGCAGTTCTTC	-	TRBV7-2	TRBJ2-1	once
CASSLEVGAYNEQFF	TGTGCCAGCAGCTTAGAGGTGGGCGCCTACAATGAGCAGTTCTTC	-	TRBV7-6	TRBJ2-1	-
CASSEVDRGSSEQYF	TGTGCCAGCAGTGAAGTGGACAGGGGATCAAGCGAGCAGTACTTC	TRBD1	TRBV6-1	TRBJ2-7	-
CASSLDLIGANQPQHF	TGTGCCAGCAGCTTAGATCTGATTGGGGCCAATCAGCCCCAGCATTTT	-	TRBV11-2	TRBJ1-5	few
CASSPQGGGEKLFF	TGTGCCAGCTCACCACAGGGAGGAGGAGAAAAACTGTTTTTT	-	TRBV18	TRBJ1-4	-
CAISDSDIRYGYTF	TGTGCCATCAGTGATTCGGACATCCGCTATGGCTACACCTTC	-	TRBV10-3	TRBJ1-2	-
CASSENTQYF	TGTGCCAGCAGTGAAAATACGCAGTATTTT	-	TRBV6-1	TRBJ2-3	-
CASSQVGSNQPQHF	TGCGCCAGCAGCCAAGTCGGTAGCAATCAGCCCCAGCATTTT	-	TRBV4-1	TRBJ1-5	-
CASSSYRDTGELFF	TGCGCCAGCAGCTCGTACAGGGACACCGGGGAGCTGTTTTTT	-	TRBV5-1	TRBJ2-2	-
CASSQARGGGNEQFF	TGCGCCAGCAGCCAGGCCCGGGGAGGGGGAAATGAGCAGTTCTTC	-	TRBV4-1	TRBJ2-1	-
CASSFNGEQYF	TGTGCCAGCAGCTTTAATGGGGAGCAGTACTTC	-	TRBV7-9	TRBJ2-7	-
CASSLMGRGGGGDTQYF	TGTGCCAGTAGTCTCATGGGTAGGGGGGGCGGAGGAGATACGCAGTATTTT	-	TRBV19	TRBJ2-3	-
CASSLIGAQDHTQYF	TGCGCCAGCAGCCTAATAGGGGCCCAGGACCATACGCAGTATTTT	-	TRBV4-3	TRBJ2-3	-
CASSYSGTQYF	TGTGCCAGCAGTTATTCTGGTACCCAGTACTTC	-	TRBV2	TRBJ2-5	-
CASSEAQVGPGETQYF	TGTGCCAGCAGTGAAGCGCAGGTGGGGCCGGGGGAGACCCAGTACTTC	-	TRBV2	TRBJ2-5	-
CASSLGLRGQVNTEAFF	TGTGCCAGCAGCTTGGGTCTTAGGGGGCAGGTGAACACTGAAGCTTTCTTT	TRBD1	TRBV5-4	TRBJ1-1	-
CASSLSGTIGNTIYF	TGTGCCAGCAGTTTATCCGGGACGATTGGAAACACCATATATTTT	-	TRBV27	TRBJ1-3	-
CASSYPLAGGVCGTQYF	TGTGCCAGCAGTTATCCCCTAGCGGGAGGGGTTTGCGGTACGCAGTATTTT	TRBD2	TRBV9	TRBJ2-3	-
CASSPRGAMNTEAFF	TGTGCCAGCAGCCCGCGGGGAGCCATGAACACTGAAGCTTTCTTT	-	TRBV7-9	TRBJ1-1	-
CASRTPGEGLGYTF	TGTGCCAGCAGAACCCCCGGGGAGGGGTTGGGCTACACCTTC	-	TRBV6-1	TRBJ1-2	-
CASNALGRTEAFF	TGTGCCAGCAACGCCCTTGGGAGAACTGAAGCTTTCTTT	-	TRBV2	TRBJ1-1	-
CASSLLAGRETGELFF	TGTGCCAGCAGTTTATTGGCAGGGCGGGAAACCGGGGAGCTGTTTTTT	-	TRBV28	TRBJ2-2	-
CASSPWEGEFYEQYF	TGTGCCAGCAGCCCTTGGGAGGGGGAGTTTTACGAGCAGTACTTC	-	TRBV5-6	TRBJ2-7	-
CASRPGTGKAFF	TGTGCCAGCAGACCCGGGACAGGAAAAGCTTTCTTT	TRBD1	TRBV6-5	TRBJ1-1	-
CASSDDRGTPLGGEQYF	TGTGCCAGCAGTGATGACAGGGGTACCCCACTCGGAGGAGAGCAGTACTTC	TRBD1	TRBV2	TRBJ2-7	-
CATSRDEEGDEKLFF	TGTGCCACCAGCAGAGATGAAGAGGGAGATGAAAAACTGTTTTTT	-	TRBV15	TRBJ1-4	few
CASSPIQGSYTEAFF	TGTGCCAGCAGTCCCATACAGGGGTCCTACACTGAAGCTTTCTTT	TRBD1	TRBV28	TRBJ1-1	-
CASSLEFLWTRGEETQYF	TGTGCCAGCAGCTTAGAATTTTTGTGGACTAGAGGAGAGGAGACCCAGTACTTC	TRBD2	TRBV7-8	TRBJ2-5	-
CASSAVREGEQYF	TGTGCCAGCAGTGCTGTGCGGGAGGGCGAGCAGTACTTC	TRBD2	TRBV6-1	TRBJ2-7	-
CASSQATAGQGSYEQYF	TGCGCCAGCAGCCAAGCGACCGCGGGACAGGGCTCCTACGAGCAGTACTTC	TRBD1	TRBV4-3	TRBJ2-7	once
CASSMDVRDGEQFF	TGTGCCAGTAGTATGGACGTCCGGGACGGTGAGCAGTTCTTC	-	TRBV19	TRBJ2-1	-
CASSRTAGGVETQYF	TGTGCCAGCAGCCGGACGGCGGGAGGGGTGGAGACCCAGTACTTC	TRBD2	TRBV7-9	TRBJ2-5	-
CASKIPTGTRYEQFF	TGTGCCAGCAAGATCCCGACCGGGACTAGGTATGAGCAGTTCTTC	TRBD2	TRBV6-1	TRBJ2-1	once
CASSLDTRGLIGSYNEQFF	TGTGCCAGCAGCTTAGATACACGGGGTCTAATCGGGTCCTACAATGAGCAGTTCTTC	-	TRBV7-2	TRBJ2-1	-
CATQPTGSGNTIYF	TGTGCCACTCAGCCGACAGGGTCCGGAAACACCATATATTTT	TRBD1	TRBV6-6	TRBJ1-3	-
CASSKGTSRSSYEQYF	TGTGCCAGCAGTAAAGGGACTAGCCGCAGCTCCTACGAGCAGTACTTC	TRBD2	TRBV5-4	TRBJ2-7	-
CSAEVGLYGYTF	TGCAGCGCAGAGGTGGGACTCTATGGCTACACCTTC	-	TRBV29-1	TRBJ1-2	-
CASSQDPLGLYEQYF	TGTGCCAGCAGCCAAGATCCCCTAGGCCTCTACGAGCAGTACTTC	-	TRBV4-2	TRBJ2-7	once